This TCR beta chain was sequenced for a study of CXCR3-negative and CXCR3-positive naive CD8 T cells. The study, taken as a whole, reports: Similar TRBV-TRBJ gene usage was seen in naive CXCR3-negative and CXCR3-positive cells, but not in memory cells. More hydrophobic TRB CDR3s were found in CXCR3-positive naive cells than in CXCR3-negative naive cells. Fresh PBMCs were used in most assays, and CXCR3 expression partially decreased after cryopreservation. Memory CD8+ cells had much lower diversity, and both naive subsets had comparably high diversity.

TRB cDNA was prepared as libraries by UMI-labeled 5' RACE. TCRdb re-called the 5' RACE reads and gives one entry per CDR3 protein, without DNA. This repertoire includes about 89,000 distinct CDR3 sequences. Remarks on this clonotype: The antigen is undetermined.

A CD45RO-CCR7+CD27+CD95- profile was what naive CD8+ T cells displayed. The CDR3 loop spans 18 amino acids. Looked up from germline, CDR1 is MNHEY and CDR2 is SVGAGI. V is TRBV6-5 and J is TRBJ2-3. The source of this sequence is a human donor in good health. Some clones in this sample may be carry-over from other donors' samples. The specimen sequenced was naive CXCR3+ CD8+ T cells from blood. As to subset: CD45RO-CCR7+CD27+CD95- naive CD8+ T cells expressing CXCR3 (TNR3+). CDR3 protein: CASSYSGRVNEGTDTQYF.